The clone carrying this T cell receptor beta chain came up a few times. Its antigen is not identified. Alongside a J-beta primer mix, a sample-barcoded 5' primer served in a second PCR lasting about 7 to 11 cycles. In TCRdb, the 5' RACE reads were re-called with MiXCR into one record per CDR3 protein. The table shows some 1,500,000 distinct CDR3 sequences, with roughly two fifths occurring only once. This sample is drawn from a study of blood T cells in healthy people across ages. Whole-study findings and limits: With donor CMV status unknown, expanded clonotype changes were possibly confounded. PBMC samples, being unsorted, prevented any conclusive comparison of naive and antigen-experienced cells.

Sequenced material: blood. This clonotype originated in a woman aged 18-30 years in good health.

CDR3 in DNA: TGTGCCAGCAGCGTTGCTAGCGGGGTTTACAATGAGCAGTTCTTC. It is translated as CASSVASGVYNEQFF. The rearrangement uses TRBV9 and TRBJ2-1, with 9 bases matching TRBD2. Per the germline V gene, CDR1 is SGDLS and CDR2 is YYNGEE. This CDR3 contains 15 residues. Germline trimming cut 2 bases from V and 4 bases from J; bases unmatched to any gene: 4.